This is a list of T cell receptor beta chains from one sample in a study of CD8+CD57+ T cells in acquired aplastic anemia. TCRdb used MiXCR to reprocess the reads, holding one entry per CDR3 protein. This sample carries a few hundred thousand distinct CDR3 sequences, roughly 33% of them seen once, and the ten largest clones take 0.9% to 1.2%. The specimen sequenced was sorted CD4+, CD8+, or CD8+CD57+ T cells (not recorded which) from PBMCs. Receptors were obtained from a human donor in good health, serving as a control. Each CDR3 is given with its conserved first and last residue. Each record gives: CDR3 length, D gene, J gene, clone size, V gene, CDR3 protein, CDR3 DNA. A D gene is named only where the DNA matches it firmly. Some rows mark clone size as missing; the rest say once, few, many or name a class of expanded clone.

16 TRBD2 TRBJ2-1 few TRBV20-1 CSARHAGGRSFDEQFF TGCAGTGCTAGGCACGCGGGGGGGCGAAGTTTTGATGAGCAGTTCTTC
14 - TRBJ2-2 - TRBV7-3 CASSLWGVTGELFF TGTGCCAGCAGCTTATGGGGCGTCACCGGGGAGCTGTTTTTT
13 - TRBJ2-5 many TRBV5-1 CASSFGPEETQYF TGCGCCAGCAGCTTCGGGCCGGAAGAGACCCAGTACTTC
12 TRBD2 TRBJ2-7 many TRBV20-1 CSARDTRGEQYF TGCAGTGCTAGAGATACGCGGGGGGAGCAGTACTTC
14 - TRBJ1-1 many TRBV20-1 CSAREGSRNTEAFF TGCAGTGCTAGGGAGGGGTCTAGGAACACTGAAGCTTTCTTT
14 TRBD1 TRBJ2-1 - TRBV6-5 CASSYKTGFNEQFF TGTGCCAGCAGTTATAAGACAGGGTTCAATGAGCAGTTCTTC
16 TRBD1 TRBJ1-1 - TRBV4-1 CASSTDRVIRRAEAFF TGCGCCAGCAGCACGGACAGGGTGATCAGGAGGGCTGAAGCTTTCTTT
15 TRBD2 TRBJ2-7 - TRBV6-2/TRBV6-3 CASSYLAGGFDEQYF TGTGCCAGCAGTTACCTCGCGGGAGGCTTCGACGAGCAGTACTTC
17 TRBD2 TRBJ2-1 - TRBV5-1 CASSLGWGASGYNEQFF TGCGCCAGCAGCTTGGGTTGGGGAGCTAGCGGCTACAATGAGCAGTTCTTC
14 TRBD2 TRBJ2-3 many TRBV7-3 CASSSGTNTDTQYF TGTGCCAGCAGCTCCGGGACTAACACAGATACGCAGTATTTT
13 - TRBJ1-2 many TRBV7-2 CASSFPGSYGYTF TGTGCCAGCAGCTTCCCGGGGTCCTATGGCTACACCTTC
14 TRBD1 TRBJ1-1 many TRBV19 CASSVRQGYTEAFF TGTGCCAGTAGTGTCAGACAGGGGTACACTGAAGCTTTCTTT
14 - TRBJ1-1 - TRBV5-4 CASSPEGSRGEAFF TGTGCCAGCAGCCCCGAAGGGTCACGGGGCGAAGCTTTCTTT
14 TRBD1 TRBJ1-1 many TRBV7-9 CASSPGTGDTEAFF TGTGCCAGCAGCCCCGGGACAGGGGACACTGAAGCTTTCTTT
15 TRBD1 TRBJ1-1 - TRBV20-1 CSARDDRGPNTEAFF TGCAGTGCTAGAGACGACAGGGGGCCGAACACTGAAGCTTTCTTT
16 TRBD1 TRBJ1-2 - TRBV20-1 CSARSSGQGADYGYTF TGCAGTGCTAGGTCGTCGGGACAGGGGGCTGACTATGGCTACACCTTC
15 TRBD1 TRBJ1-6 few TRBV2 CASSARADRESPLHF TGTGCCAGCAGTGCTAGGGCGGACAGGGAATCACCCCTCCACTTT
17 TRBD1 TRBJ1-5 - TRBV6-2/TRBV6-3 CASSYRQGFGSNQPQHF TGTGCCAGCAGTTACCGACAGGGTTTCGGTAGCAATCAGCCCCAGCATTTT
19 TRBD1 TRBJ1-2 many TRBV4-1 CASSQEHWFRDRALYGYTF TGCGCCAGCAGCCAAGAACACTGGTTCCGGGACAGGGCGCTTTATGGCTACACCTTC
16 TRBD1 TRBJ2-7 once TRBV2 CASSYPPGQGVYEQYF TGTGCCAGCAGTTACCCGCCGGGACAGGGGGTCTACGAGCAGTACTTC
12 - TRBJ1-2 - TRBV7-9 CASSLDYYGYTF TGTGCCAGCAGCTTAGATTACTATGGCTACACCTTC
15 TRBD1 TRBJ1-2 few TRBV7-9 CASSPTRDSGHGYTF TGTGCCAGCAGCCCTACCCGGGACAGTGGGCATGGCTACACCTTC
13 - TRBJ2-1 few TRBV6-1 CASSRKTGYTQFF TGTGCCAGCAGCAGAAAAACCGGGTACACACAGTTCTTC
15 TRBD2 TRBJ2-5 few TRBV7-3 CASGPGTSLSETQYF TGTGCCAGCGGCCCCGGGACTAGCCTTTCGGAGACCCAGTACTTC
14 - TRBJ2-1 many TRBV7-2 CASSFARGGNEQFF TGTGCCAGCAGCTTTGCAAGGGGGGGCAATGAGCAGTTCTTC
15 TRBD1 TRBJ2-3 - TRBV2 CASRERAGGEDTQYF TGTGCCAGCCGAGAGAGGGCAGGGGGCGAAGATACGCAGTATTTT
14 - TRBJ1-2 many TRBV2 CASSEQSVGYGYTF TGTGCCAGCAGTGAACAGTCCGTAGGCTATGGCTACACCTTC